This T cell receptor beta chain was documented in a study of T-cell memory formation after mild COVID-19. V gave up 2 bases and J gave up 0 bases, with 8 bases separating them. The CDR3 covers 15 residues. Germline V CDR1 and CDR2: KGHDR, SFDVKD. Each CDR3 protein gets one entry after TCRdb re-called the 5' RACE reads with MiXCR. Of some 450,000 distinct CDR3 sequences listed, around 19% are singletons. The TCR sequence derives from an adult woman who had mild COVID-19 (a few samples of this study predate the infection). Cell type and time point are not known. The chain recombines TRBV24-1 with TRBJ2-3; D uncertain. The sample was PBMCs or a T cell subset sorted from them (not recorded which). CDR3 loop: CATSDSGWSTDTQYF. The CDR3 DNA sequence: TGTGCCACCAGTGATTCGGGTTGGAGCACAGATACGCAGTATTTT.